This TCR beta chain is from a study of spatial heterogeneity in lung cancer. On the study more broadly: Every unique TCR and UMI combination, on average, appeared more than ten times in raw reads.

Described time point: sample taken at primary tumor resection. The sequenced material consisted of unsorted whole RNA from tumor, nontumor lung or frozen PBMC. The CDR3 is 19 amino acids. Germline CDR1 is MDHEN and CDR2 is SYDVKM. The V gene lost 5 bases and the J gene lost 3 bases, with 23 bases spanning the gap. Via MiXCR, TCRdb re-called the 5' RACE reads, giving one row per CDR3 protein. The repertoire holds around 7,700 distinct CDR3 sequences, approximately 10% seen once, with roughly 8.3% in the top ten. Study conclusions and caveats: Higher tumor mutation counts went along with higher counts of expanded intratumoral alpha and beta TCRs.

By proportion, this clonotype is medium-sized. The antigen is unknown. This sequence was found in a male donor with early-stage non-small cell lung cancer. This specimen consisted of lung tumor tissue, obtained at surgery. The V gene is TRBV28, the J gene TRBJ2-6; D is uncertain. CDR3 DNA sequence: TGTGCCAGCAGTCCAGAGCTGATAGGGAACCCTAGTGGGGCCAACGTCCTGACTTTC. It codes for CASSPELIGNPSGANVLTF.